This TCR beta chain was sequenced during a study of Ad26.COV2.S vaccination and SARS-CoV-2 variants. Here immunoSEQ multiplex PCR was the method, and the copy in TCRdb shows in-frame clones only, minus some. The sample carries 380,000 or so clones, 88% recorded once. Treatment noted: some 20 received Ad26.COV2.S at low or high dose, single or two shots; 5 received placebo; per-sample allocation not given. Material that was analyzed had been drawn on day 63 after the first vaccine or placebo injection. There are 14 residues in the CDR3. Germline V gives CDR1 GTSNPN, CDR2 SVGIG (reference sequence). The V end lost 0 bases, the J end lost 3 bases, and 9 bases lay between the germline ends.

The specimen was peripheral blood, collected in a trial of Ad26.COV2.S vaccine versus placebo. The rearrangement uses TRBV30 and TRBJ2-1; no clear D. This receptor was taken from a person aged 18-65 years who received the Ad26.COV2.S COVID-19 vaccine or a placebo. The CDR3 DNA sequence: TGTGCCTGGAGTGTAAAATTAAACTACAATGAGCAGTTCTTC. Amino acid sequence: CAWSVKLNYNEQFF.